This T cell receptor (beta chain) derives from a study of T cells after yellow fever vaccination. Germline V gene data show CDR1 as SNHLY and CDR2 as FYNNEI. V was trimmed by 5 bases and J by 1 base, leaving 11 bases between them. The CDR3 spans 14 residues. TCRdb called the 5' RACE reads again in MiXCR, with one record for every CDR3 protein. The repertoire consists of some 350,000 distinct CDR3 sequences, with about 4% occurring once and the leading ten covering approximately 25%. Study-level results: Reappearance after the booster was seen for most primary-vaccination clones, at around 95% CD4 and less than 90% CD8. Abundant clonotypes (contaminants from the bulk population) could be present in FACS-sorted repertoires.

A word on this clonotype: What it recognizes is unknown.

This specimen was PBMCs, taken 5 days after the yellow fever booster vaccination. This rearrangement joins TRBV2 to TRBJ1-1; D is unclear. This clonotype originated in a man between 18 and 29 years old who received the YFV17D yellow fever vaccine. The CDR3 bases are TGTGCCAGCAGTAAGGACGGGGAGAACACTGAAGCTTTCTTT. It yields the protein CASSKDGENTEAFF.